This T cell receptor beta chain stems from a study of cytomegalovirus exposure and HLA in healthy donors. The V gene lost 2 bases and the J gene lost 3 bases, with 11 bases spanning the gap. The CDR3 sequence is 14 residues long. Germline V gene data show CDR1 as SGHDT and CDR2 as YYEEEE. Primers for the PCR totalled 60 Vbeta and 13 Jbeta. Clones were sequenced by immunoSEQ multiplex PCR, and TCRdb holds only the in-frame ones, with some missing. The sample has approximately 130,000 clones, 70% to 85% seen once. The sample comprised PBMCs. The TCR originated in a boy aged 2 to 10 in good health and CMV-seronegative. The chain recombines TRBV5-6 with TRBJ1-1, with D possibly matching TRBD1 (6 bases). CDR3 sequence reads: CASSFWYRDTEAFF. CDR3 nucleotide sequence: TGTGCCAGCAGCTTCTGGTACAGGGACACTGAAGCTTTCTTT.